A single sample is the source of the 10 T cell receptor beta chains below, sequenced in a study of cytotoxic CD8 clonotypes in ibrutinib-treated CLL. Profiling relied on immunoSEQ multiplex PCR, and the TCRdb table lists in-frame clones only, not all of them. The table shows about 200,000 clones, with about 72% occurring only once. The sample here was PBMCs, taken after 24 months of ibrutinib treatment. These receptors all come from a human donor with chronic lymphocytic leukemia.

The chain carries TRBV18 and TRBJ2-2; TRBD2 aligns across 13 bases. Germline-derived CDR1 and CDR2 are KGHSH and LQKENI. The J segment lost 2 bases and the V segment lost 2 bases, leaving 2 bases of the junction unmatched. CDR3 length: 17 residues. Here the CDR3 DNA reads TGTGCCAGCTCACCAAGACTAGCGGGAGGAAACACCGGGGAGCTGTTTTTT. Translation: CASSPRLAGGNTGELFF.

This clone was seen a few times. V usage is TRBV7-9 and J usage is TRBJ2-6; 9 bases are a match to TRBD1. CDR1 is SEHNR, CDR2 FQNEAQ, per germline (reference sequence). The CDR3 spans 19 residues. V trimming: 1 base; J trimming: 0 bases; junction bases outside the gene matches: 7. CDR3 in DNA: TGTGCCAGCAGCTTAGGAGTAGGGACAGGGAGCTCTGGGGCCAACGTCCTGACTTTC. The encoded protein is CASSLGVGTGSSGANVLTF.

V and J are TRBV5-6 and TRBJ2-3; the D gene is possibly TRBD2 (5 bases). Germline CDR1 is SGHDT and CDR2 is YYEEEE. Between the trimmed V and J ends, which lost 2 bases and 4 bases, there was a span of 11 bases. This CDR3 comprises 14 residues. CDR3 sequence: CASSFVGAPDTQYF. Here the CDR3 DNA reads TGTGCCAGCAGCTTCGTGGGAGCCCCAGATACGCAGTATTTT.

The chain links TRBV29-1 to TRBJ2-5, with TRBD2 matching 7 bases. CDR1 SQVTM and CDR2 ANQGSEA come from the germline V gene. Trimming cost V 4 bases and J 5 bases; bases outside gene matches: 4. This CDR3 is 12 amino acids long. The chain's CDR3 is CSVGEGTETQYF. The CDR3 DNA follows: TGCAGCGTTGGGGAGGGTACGGAGACCCAGTACTTC.

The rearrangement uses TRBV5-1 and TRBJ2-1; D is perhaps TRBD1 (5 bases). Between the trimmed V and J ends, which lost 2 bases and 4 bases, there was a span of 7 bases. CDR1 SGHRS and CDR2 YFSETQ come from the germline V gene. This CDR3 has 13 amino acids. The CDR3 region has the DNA TGCGCCAGCAGCTTACAGGTTTACAATGAGCAGTTCTTC. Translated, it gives CASSLQVYNEQFF.

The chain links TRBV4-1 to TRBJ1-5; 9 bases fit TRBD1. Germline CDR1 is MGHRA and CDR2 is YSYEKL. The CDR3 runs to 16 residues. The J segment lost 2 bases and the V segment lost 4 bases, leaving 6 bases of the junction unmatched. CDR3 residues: CASSPGTGYRNQPQHF. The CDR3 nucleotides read TGCGCCAGCAGCCCCGGGACAGGGTATCGCAATCAGCCCCAGCATTTT.

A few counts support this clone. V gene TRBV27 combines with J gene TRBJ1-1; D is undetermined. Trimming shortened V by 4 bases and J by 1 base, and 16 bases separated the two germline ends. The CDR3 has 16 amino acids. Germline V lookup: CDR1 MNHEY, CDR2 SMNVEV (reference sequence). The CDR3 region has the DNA TGTGCCAGCAGTTCGCCGAGAATTCAGAAGAACACTGAAGCTTTCTTT. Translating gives CASSSPRIQKNTEAFF.

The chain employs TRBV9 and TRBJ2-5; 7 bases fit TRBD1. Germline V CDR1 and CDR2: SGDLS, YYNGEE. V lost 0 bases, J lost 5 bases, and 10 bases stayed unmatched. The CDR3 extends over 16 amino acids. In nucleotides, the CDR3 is TGTGCCAGCAGCGTAGGGGAAGGGGGCTGGTGGGAGACCCAGTACTTC. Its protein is CASSVGEGGWWETQYF.

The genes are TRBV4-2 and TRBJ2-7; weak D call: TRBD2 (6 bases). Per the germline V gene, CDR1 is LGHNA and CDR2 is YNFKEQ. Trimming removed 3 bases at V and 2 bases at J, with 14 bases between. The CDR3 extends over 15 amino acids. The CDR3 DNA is TGTGCCAGCAGCCAGGCTAGCGCTTATACCTACGAGCAGTACTTC. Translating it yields CASSQASAYTYEQYF.

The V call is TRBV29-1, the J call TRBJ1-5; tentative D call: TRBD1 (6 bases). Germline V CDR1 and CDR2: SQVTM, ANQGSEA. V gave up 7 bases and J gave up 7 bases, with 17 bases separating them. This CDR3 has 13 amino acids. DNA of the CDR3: TGCAGCGCCGTGGACAGTCCCTCACAGCCCCAGCATTTT. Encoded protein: CSAVDSPSQPQHF.